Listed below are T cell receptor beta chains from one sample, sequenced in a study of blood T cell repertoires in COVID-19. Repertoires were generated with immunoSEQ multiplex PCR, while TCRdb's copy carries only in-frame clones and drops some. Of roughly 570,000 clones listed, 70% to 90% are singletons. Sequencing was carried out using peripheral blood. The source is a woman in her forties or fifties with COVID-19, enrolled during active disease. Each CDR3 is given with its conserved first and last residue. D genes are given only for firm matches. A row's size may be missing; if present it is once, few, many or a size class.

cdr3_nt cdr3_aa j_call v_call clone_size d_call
TGTGCCAGCGGCCTCGGACAGGGGGTTCTTGATGGCTACACCTTC CASGLGQGVLDGYTF TRBJ1-2 TRBV5-4 NA TRBD1
TGTGCCAGCAGCTTAGTTGGGCCCACAGATACGCAGTATTTT CASSLVGPTDTQYF TRBJ2-3 TRBV7-2 once NA
TGTGCCAGCAGCATTGGGCCCTTGAGCTCCTACAATGAGCAGTTCTTC CASSIGPLSSYNEQFF TRBJ2-1 TRBV5-4 few NA
TGCGCCAGCAGCTTGGGGACAGTCTGGAACACTGAAGCTTTCTTT CASSLGTVWNTEAFF TRBJ1-1 TRBV5-1 NA NA
TGTGCCAGCAGTTTACGGACAACTTACGAGCAGTACTTC CASSLRTTYEQYF TRBJ2-7 TRBV12-3/TRBV12-4 NA NA
TGTGCCACCAGCAGAGCGAGGGCAGGACGGGAAAAACTGTTTTTT CATSRARAGREKLFF TRBJ1-4 TRBV15 NA NA
TGTGCCAGCTCACCGCGGACAGGGGCGAACACTGAAGCTTTCTTT CASSPRTGANTEAFF TRBJ1-1 TRBV18 NA TRBD1
TGTGCCAGCAGCTTATTAAGGGAGCCAGCCAAAAACATTCAGTACTTC CASSLLREPAKNIQYF TRBJ2-4 TRBV13 NA NA
TGTGCCAGCACCGGGGTTGGAGGGACCCCTGGGGATACGCAGTATTTT CASTGVGGTPGDTQYF TRBJ2-3 TRBV5-4 NA NA
TGTGCCAGCAGCTTGCTCAGGCGTGGCGGGACTGAAGCTTTCTTT CASSLLRRGGTEAFF TRBJ1-1 TRBV5-4 NA NA
TGTGCCTGGAGTGTAGGCCTAGCGGGGGGCTACGAGCAGTACTTC CAWSVGLAGGYEQYF TRBJ2-7 TRBV30 NA TRBD2
TGTGCCAGCAGCTTAGATCGAACCGCTCTAGGAAACACCATATATTTT CASSLDRTALGNTIYF TRBJ1-3 TRBV11-2 NA NA
TGTGCCAGCAGTCAGGTCCAGGGGGCGCGGTCCGGGGAGCTGTTTTTT CASSQVQGARSGELFF TRBJ2-2 TRBV3-1/TRBV3-2 NA TRBD1
TGTGCCAGCAGCTTAATCGAGGAGAACTATGGCTACACCTTC CASSLIEENYGYTF TRBJ1-2 TRBV5-6 NA NA
TGTGCCCCGAGGCAGCACGAGCAGTACTTC CAPRQHEQYF TRBJ2-7 TRBV24-1 NA NA
TGTGCCAGCAGCTTACCCCCAGGGGGCCTTTACGAGCAGTACTTC CASSLPPGGLYEQYF TRBJ2-7 TRBV7-4 once TRBD1
TGTGCCAGCAGGTCGGGACAGGGGTACGAGCAGTACTTC CASRSGQGYEQYF TRBJ2-7 TRBV2 few TRBD1
TGCGCCAGCAGCTTGGATCTGTATAATTCACCCCTCCACTTT CASSLDLYNSPLHF TRBJ1-6 TRBV5-1 few NA
TGTGCCAGCACCCTAGAGAACCGCGGGGAGCTGTTTTTT CASTLENRGELFF TRBJ2-2 TRBV6-5 NA NA
TGCGCCAGCAGCCCCCAAGGGACAGCCACCAGGGAAGCTTTCTTT CASSPQGTATREAFF TRBJ1-1 TRBV5-1 NA TRBD1
TGTGCCAGCAGCCGACGACAGGGGCCCTACTCTGGAAACACCATATATTTT CASSRRQGPYSGNTIYF TRBJ1-3 TRBV9 NA TRBD1
TGTGCCAGCTCGGCGGGGTCCTACTATGGCTACACCTTC CASSAGSYYGYTF TRBJ1-2 TRBV18 NA NA
TGCAGCGGGAACTCAGGGGGCTGGACTGAAGCTTTCTTT CSGNSGGWTEAFF TRBJ1-1 TRBV29-1 NA TRBD1
TGTGCCAGCAGCTTAGCGGGGAGCCTATCTTATGGCTACACCTTC CASSLAGSLSYGYTF TRBJ1-2 TRBV7-9 NA NA
TGTGCCATCAGTGAGTCGACAGGGGGCTCCGAGCAGTACTTC CAISESTGGSEQYF TRBJ2-7 TRBV10-3 NA TRBD1
TGTGCCAGCAGCGTAGGGGCAGGGCAGTCATCCTACAATGAGCAGTTCTTC CASSVGAGQSSYNEQFF TRBJ2-1 TRBV9 NA NA
TGTGCCAGCATCAGTGGTGCCGGGTCGGAAGCTTTCTTT CASISGAGSEAFF TRBJ1-1 TRBV7-9 NA NA
TGTGCCAGCAGCCTGATGGCGTTGGCGGGGGGGAGCACAGATACGCAGTATTTT CASSLMALAGGSTDTQYF TRBJ2-3 TRBV3-1/TRBV3-2 NA TRBD2
TGTGCCAGCAGTGGGCAGGGGGCGACTTATGGCTACACCTTC CASSGQGATYGYTF TRBJ1-2 TRBV2 NA TRBD1
TGTGCCAGCTCACCAAGACAGGGGGCGGCAATTGGAAACACCATATATTTT CASSPRQGAAIGNTIYF TRBJ1-3 TRBV18 once TRBD1
TGTGCCAGCAGTTTGACAGCGGGGGACACTGAAGCTTTCTTT CASSLTAGDTEAFF TRBJ1-1 TRBV6-2/TRBV6-3 once NA
TGTGCCTGGAGTGTATTCTCGGGGGGCTACACCTTC CAWSVFSGGYTF TRBJ1-2 TRBV30 NA NA
TGCGCCAGCAGCCAAGTCCCTCGACTAGCGGGGGGCAACAATGAGCAGTTCTTC CASSQVPRLAGGNNEQFF TRBJ2-1 TRBV4-1 NA TRBD2
TGTGCCAGCAGTTTACGTAGCGGGGGCTGGTACACCGGGGAGCTGTTTTTT CASSLRSGGWYTGELFF TRBJ2-2 TRBV28 NA TRBD2
TGTGCCACCTCGTCGAAACTAGCAATTTCAGGTAGTACGCAGTATTTT CATSSKLAISGSTQYF TRBJ2-3 TRBV4-2 NA NA
TGTGCCAGCTCACCGTCTTTAGGGGGTCAGCCCCAGCATTTT CASSPSLGGQPQHF TRBJ1-5 TRBV18 few NA
TGTGCCAGCAGCGTCGGGACAGGGAGTCCCTTCTACGAGCAGTACTTC CASSVGTGSPFYEQYF TRBJ2-7 TRBV7-2 NA TRBD1
TGCGCCAGCAGCGTGAGGGAGGGCACTGAAGCTTTCTTT CASSVREGTEAFF TRBJ1-1 TRBV4-1 NA NA
TGTGCCAGTAGTATAGATCGGACAGGGGGCGACGAGCAGTACTTC CASSIDRTGGDEQYF TRBJ2-7 TRBV19 NA TRBD1
TGCGCCAGCAGCCTACGTGGGACACCCCAAGAGACCCAGTACTTC CASSLRGTPQETQYF TRBJ2-5 TRBV5-1 NA NA
TGCGCCAGCAGGTTGCAGGGGGCATTGGATGGCTACACCTTC CASRLQGALDGYTF TRBJ1-2 TRBV4-1 NA TRBD1
TGTGCCAGCAGCGTAGTCCCCGAGGATCAGCCCCAGCATTTT CASSVVPEDQPQHF TRBJ1-5 TRBV9 NA NA
TGTGCCAGCACCTTACTAGCGGGTCGGGCAGATACGCAGTATTTT CASTLLAGRADTQYF TRBJ2-3 TRBV6-5 NA TRBD2
TGTGCCAGCAGCAAAAGGGCAGGGAGGAACTATGGCTACACCTTC CASSKRAGRNYGYTF TRBJ1-2 TRBV2 NA NA
TGCGCCAGCAGCCAGCCTGGGGGCCGGGAGACCCAGTACTTC CASSQPGGRETQYF TRBJ2-5 TRBV4-1 once NA
TGCGCCAGCAGCCAAACAGGATCCTATGGCTACACCTTC CASSQTGSYGYTF TRBJ1-2 TRBV4-1 NA NA
TGTGCCAGCAGCTTGCCCGGGACAGTGGAGACCCAGTACTTC CASSLPGTVETQYF TRBJ2-5 TRBV5-6 NA TRBD1
TGTGCCAGCACCCTTTTTGGGGCCCCAGATACGCAGTATTTT CASTLFGAPDTQYF TRBJ2-3 TRBV28 NA NA
TGTGCCAGCAGCCTCGGGTCGCAGAACAATGAGCAGTTCTTC CASSLGSQNNEQFF TRBJ2-1 TRBV11-3 NA NA
TGTGCCAGCAGCTTTTTGGAACAGGAGCCGAACTATGGCTACACCTTC CASSFLEQEPNYGYTF TRBJ1-2 TRBV7-9 NA NA
TGTGCCAGCAGCTTAGTAGCCACCTACGAGCAGTACTTC CASSLVATYEQYF TRBJ2-7 TRBV7-2 NA NA
TGTGCCAGCAGCTTGGGACTAGGAAGCACAGATACGCAGTATTTT CASSLGLGSTDTQYF TRBJ2-3 TRBV5-6 NA NA
TGTGCCAGTAGTATAGGTGGAACAGGGGTTAATTCACCCCTCCACTTT CASSIGGTGVNSPLHF TRBJ1-6 TRBV19 NA TRBD1
TGTGCCAGTAGTATAGATCAAGGGGCGAACTATGGCTACACCTTC CASSIDQGANYGYTF TRBJ1-2 TRBV19 NA NA